Below, one TCR beta chain is given with its context. This sample is drawn from a study of cytomegalovirus exposure and HLA in healthy donors. Assay used: immunoSEQ multiplex PCR; TCRdb lists only in-frame clones, some missing. Seen here are tens of thousands of clones, 90% to 95% observed once, and the top ten hold 3% to 3.5%. Sample: PBMCs. The sequence was obtained from a woman aged 18 to 35 in good health and CMV-seropositive.

CDR3 DNA: TGTGCCAGCAGCGTAGTTCCAGGGGAGCGGGAGACCCAGTACTTC. Amino acid sequence: CASSVVPGERETQYF. The chain joins TRBV9 to TRBJ2-5; TRBD1 might be the D (6 bases). The V gene lost 0 bases and the J gene lost 5 bases, with 14 bases spanning the gap. The CDR3 spans 15 residues. In germline, CDR1 is SGDLS, CDR2 YYNGEE.